Listed below are T cell receptor beta chains from one sample, sequenced in a study of shared clonotypes between healthy human individuals. Some clones are missing from TCRdb's copy, which holds only in-frame ones; the method was immunoSEQ multiplex PCR. Among 400,000 to 500,000 clones listed, around 80% were seen once. The material sequenced was PBMCs. These receptors originate from a middle-aged woman in good health. Some clones in this sample may be carry-over from other donors' samples. The CDR3 runs from the conserved cysteine through the conserved F or W. D genes are given only for firm matches. Not all rows give a size; the values are once, few, many and, for expanded clones, a class.

J gene,clone size,D gene,V gene,CDR3 DNA,CDR3 protein
TRBJ1-1,-,-,TRBV7-3,TGTGCCAGCAGCTCGAATCCGGACGTTGAAGCTTTCTTT,CASSSNPDVEAFF
TRBJ1-1,few,-,TRBV27,TGTGCCAGCAGTATAAGAGAGAACACTGAAGCTTTCTTT,CASSIRENTEAFF
TRBJ2-3,-,-,TRBV5-4,TGTGCCAGCAGTACGAGGGGACCAGATACGCAGTATTTT,CASSTRGPDTQYF
TRBJ2-1,-,-,TRBV7-9,TGTGCCAGCACCCCGGACGACCCGTCCTACAATGAGCAGTTCTTC,CASTPDDPSYNEQFF
TRBJ1-3,-,-,TRBV6-5,TGTGCCAGCAGAAGGGGGTCTGGAAACACCATATATTTT,CASRRGSGNTIYF
TRBJ1-2,-,TRBD1,TRBV10-3,TGTGCCATCACTCGGGACAGCGACTATGGCTACACCTTC,CAITRDSDYGYTF
TRBJ2-5,-,TRBD2,TRBV9,TGTGCCAGCAGCGGCGGACTAGCGGGAGGTGAGACCCAGTACTTC,CASSGGLAGGETQYF
TRBJ2-7,-,-,TRBV19,TGTGCCAGTAGTTCCGGGCCCCCCTACGAGCAGTACTTC,CASSSGPPYEQYF
TRBJ2-7,-,TRBD1,TRBV11-2,TGTGCCAGCAGCCCCCGGGGACAGGGCTACTACGAGCAGTACTTC,CASSPRGQGYYEQYF
TRBJ2-7,-,TRBD1,TRBV2,TGTGCCAGCGTTCTCGGGACAGGGGGCGAGCAGTACTTC,CASVLGTGGEQYF
TRBJ2-1,once,-,TRBV6-5,TGTGCCAGCAGTTACCGGTACTCACCCTCGGGCAATGAGCAGTTCTTC,CASSYRYSPSGNEQFF
TRBJ2-2,-,TRBD1,TRBV11-2,TGTGCCAGCAGCTTAGGGTGGACAGGGCAGTACACCGGGGAGCTGTTTTTT,CASSLGWTGQYTGELFF
TRBJ2-1,-,-,TRBV2,TGTGCCAGCAGTGAACTCGCGGGGCCCTACAATGAGCAGTTCTTC,CASSELAGPYNEQFF
TRBJ1-2,many,-,TRBV2,TGTGCCAGCAGCCAAATGGGGGGGAACTATGGCTACACCTTC,CASSQMGGNYGYTF
TRBJ2-5,-,-,TRBV11-2,TGTGCCAGCAGCTTAGTGGCCGGGCCCAAAGCGGGAGAGACCCAGTACTTC,CASSLVAGPKAGETQYF
TRBJ1-2,-,-,TRBV7-6,TGTGCCAGCAGCCAGGGGTCCGTTGGGAGCGGCTACACCTTC,CASSQGSVGSGYTF
TRBJ1-1,-,-,TRBV6-6,TGTGCCAGCAGGAACGGGGGCACTGAAGCTTTCTTT,CASRNGGTEAFF
TRBJ2-7,-,TRBD2,TRBV5-1,TGCGCCAGCAGCAGGACTAGCGAACTATCCTACGAGCAGTACTTC,CASSRTSELSYEQYF
TRBJ2-2,few,-,TRBV4-2,TGTGCCAGCAGCCAAGATGCTTGGGGTACGCGTAATGGCGGGGAGCTGTTTTTT,CASSQDAWGTRNGGELFF